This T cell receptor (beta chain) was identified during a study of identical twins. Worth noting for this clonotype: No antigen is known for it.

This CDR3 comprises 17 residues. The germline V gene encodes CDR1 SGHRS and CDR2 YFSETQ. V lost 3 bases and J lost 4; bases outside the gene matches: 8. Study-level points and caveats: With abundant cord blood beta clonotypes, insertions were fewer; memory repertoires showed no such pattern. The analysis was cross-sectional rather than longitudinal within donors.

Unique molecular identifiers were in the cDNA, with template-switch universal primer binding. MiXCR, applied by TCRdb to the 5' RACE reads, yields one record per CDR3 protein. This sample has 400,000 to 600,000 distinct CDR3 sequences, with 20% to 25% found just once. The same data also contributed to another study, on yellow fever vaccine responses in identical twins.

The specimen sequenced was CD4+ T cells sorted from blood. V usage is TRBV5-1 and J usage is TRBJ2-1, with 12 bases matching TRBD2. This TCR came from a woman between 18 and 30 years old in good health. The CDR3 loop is CASSSKLAGGLYNEQFF. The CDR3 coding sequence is TGCGCCAGCAGCTCGAAACTAGCGGGAGGACTATACAATGAGCAGTTCTTC.